This TCR beta chain was sequenced for a study of vaccination and CD4 T cells after COVID-19. The wider study: For post-vaccine samples, collection took place a median approximately 77 days after dose two, ranging from 14 to 241. Overlapping spike peptides served as the stimulus for the cells. These peptides came from SARS-CoV-2 and from the common cold coronaviruses HCoV-NL63, HCoV-OC43 and HCoV-229E. Treatment of control cultures consisted of a CEFX pool, an HIV-1 Nef pool, or no peptide. Findings and caveats of the study: The median count of SARS-CoV-2-reactive clonotypes rose from around 21 to 38, not significantly.

A remark on this clonotype: Its matching antigen is unknown.

The CDR3 runs to 14 residues. Germline V gives CDR1 SGHRS, CDR2 YFSETQ. The V and J ends lost 0 bases and 6 bases respectively, with 13 bases between them. Treatment noted: roughly 10-day PBMC culture with coronavirus spike peptide pools or control peptides (ViraFEST assay). Cultured CD4+ T cell DNA underwent sequencing with the Oncomine TCR Beta short-read assay. TCRdb fed the PCR reads into MiXCR, producing one record per CDR3 protein. The sample has 15,000 to 25,000 distinct CDR3 sequences, 45% to 70% seen once. The chain has TRBV5-1 and TRBJ2-7; the D is unclear. The source material was CD4+ T cells from blood, cultured in vitro. This receptor was taken from a human donor who had recovered from COVID-19. CDR3 amino acids: CASSLATVVAEQYF. Here the CDR3 DNA reads TGCGCCAGCAGCTTGGCTACGGTCGTCGCCGAGCAGTACTTC.